The present entry profiles one T cell receptor beta chain with its context. Its target is unknown. The entry originates in a study of T-cell reconstitution after alpha-beta-depleted transplantation in children. Study-wide findings and caveats: Elevated TCRbeta diversity at day 60 was traced, in some patients, to surviving recipient T cells and thymic progenitors. By about two months after transplant, alpha-beta T cells reportedly arose from several hundred graft clones that had expanded. T-cell counts and diversity at one year post-transplant came mainly from newly produced T cells.

Construction of the TCRbeta library involved unique molecular identifiers. TCRdb called the PCR reads again in MiXCR, with one record for every CDR3 protein. The sample lists some 290,000 distinct CDR3 sequences; approximately 20% were seen once. This CDR3 has 10 residues. The ends were cut back, 3 bases at V and 5 bases at J, with 4 bases in the middle. Per germline, CDR1 DFQATT and CDR2 SNEGSKA (reference sequence). Sample: PBMCs, mostly from graft donor cells, taken 180 days after TCRalphabeta/CD19-depleted stem cell transplant. The sequence was collected from a male patient younger than 18 who had a stem cell transplant for acute lymphoblastic leukemia, so the T cells may come from the graft donor. The chain is built from TRBV20-1 and TRBJ2-5; D uncertain. Written as DNA, the CDR3 is TGCAGTGCTAGCGGTGAGACCCAGTACTTC. This encodes CSASGETQYF.